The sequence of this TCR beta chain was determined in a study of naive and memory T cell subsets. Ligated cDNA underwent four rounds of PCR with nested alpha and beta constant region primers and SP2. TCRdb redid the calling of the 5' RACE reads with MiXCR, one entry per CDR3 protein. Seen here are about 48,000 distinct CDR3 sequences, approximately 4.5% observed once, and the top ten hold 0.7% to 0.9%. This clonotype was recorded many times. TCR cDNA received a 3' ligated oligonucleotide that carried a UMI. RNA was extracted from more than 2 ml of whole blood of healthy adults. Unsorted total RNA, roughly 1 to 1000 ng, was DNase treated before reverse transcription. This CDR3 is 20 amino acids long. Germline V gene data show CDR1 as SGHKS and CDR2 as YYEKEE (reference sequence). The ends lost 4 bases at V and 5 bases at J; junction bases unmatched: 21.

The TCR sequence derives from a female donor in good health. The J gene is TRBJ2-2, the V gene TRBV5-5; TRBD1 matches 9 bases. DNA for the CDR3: TGTGCCAGCAGCGATTTTGACCCTTGGGACAGGGTAGTCTTAACCGGGGAGCTGTTTTTT. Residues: CASSDFDPWDRVVLTGELFF. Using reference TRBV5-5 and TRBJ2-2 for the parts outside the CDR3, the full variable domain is DAGVTQSPTHLIKTRGQQVTLRCSPISGHKSVSWYQQVLGQGPQFIFQYYEKEERGRGNFPDRFSARQFPNYSSELNVNALLLGDSALYLCASSDFDPWDRVVLTGELFFGEGSRLTVL.